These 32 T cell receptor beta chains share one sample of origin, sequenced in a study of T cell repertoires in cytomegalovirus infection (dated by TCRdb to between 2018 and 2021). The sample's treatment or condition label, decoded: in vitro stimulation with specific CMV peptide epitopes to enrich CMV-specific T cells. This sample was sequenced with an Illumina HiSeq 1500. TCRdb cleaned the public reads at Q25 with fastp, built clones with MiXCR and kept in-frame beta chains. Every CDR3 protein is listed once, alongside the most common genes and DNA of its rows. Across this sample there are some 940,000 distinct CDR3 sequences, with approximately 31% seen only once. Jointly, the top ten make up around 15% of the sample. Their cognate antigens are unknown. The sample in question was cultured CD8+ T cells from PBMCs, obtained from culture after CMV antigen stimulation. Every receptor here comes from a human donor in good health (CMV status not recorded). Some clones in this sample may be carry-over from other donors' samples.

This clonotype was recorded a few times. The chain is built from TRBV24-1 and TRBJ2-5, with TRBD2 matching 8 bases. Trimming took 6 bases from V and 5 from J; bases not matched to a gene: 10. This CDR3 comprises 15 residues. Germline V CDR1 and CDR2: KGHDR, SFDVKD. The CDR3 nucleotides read TGTGCCACCAGTTCGAACGGGGGGGCCTCCGAGACCCAGTACTTC. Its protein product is CATSSNGGASETQYF.

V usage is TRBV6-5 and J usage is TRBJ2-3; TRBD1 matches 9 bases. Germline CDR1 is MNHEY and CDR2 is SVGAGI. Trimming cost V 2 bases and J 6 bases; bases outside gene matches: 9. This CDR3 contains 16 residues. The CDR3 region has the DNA TGTGCCAGCAGTTACCCGGGACAGGGTAAGACGGATACGCAGTATTTT. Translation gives CASSYPGQGKTDTQYF.

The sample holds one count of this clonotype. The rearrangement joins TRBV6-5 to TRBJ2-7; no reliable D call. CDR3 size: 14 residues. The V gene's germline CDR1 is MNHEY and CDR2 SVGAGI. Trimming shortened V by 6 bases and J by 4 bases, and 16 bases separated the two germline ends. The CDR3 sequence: CASSPRDIGYEQYF. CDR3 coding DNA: TGTGCCAGCAGCCCAAGAGACATAGGGTACGAGCAGTACTTC.

The CDR3 here is CASSEGAGVAEAFF. The CDR3 DNA reads TGTGCCAGCAGTGAGGGTGCTGGCGTGGCTGAAGCTTTCTTT. The chain is built from TRBV2 and TRBJ1-1; no clear D gene. Germline values: CDR1 SNHLY, CDR2 FYNNEI. Trimming removed 3 bases at V and 6 bases at J, with 14 bases between. The CDR3 runs to 14 residues.

CDR3 nucleotides: TGTGCCAGCAGTTCAAATACGGGCCTCGGGCCCCAGCATTTT. It codes for CASSSNTGLGPQHF. The chain employs TRBV27 and TRBJ1-5; D unresolved. Between the trimmed V and J ends, which lost 4 bases and 9 bases, there was a span of 16 bases. Looked up from germline, CDR1 is MNHEY and CDR2 is SMNVEV (reference sequence). This CDR3 is 14 amino acids long.

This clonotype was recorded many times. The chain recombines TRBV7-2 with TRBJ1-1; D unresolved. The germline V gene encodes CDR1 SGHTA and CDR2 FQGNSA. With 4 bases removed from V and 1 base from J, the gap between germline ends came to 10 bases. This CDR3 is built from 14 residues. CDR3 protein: CASSYTGPNTEAFF. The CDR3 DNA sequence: TGTGCCAGCAGCTATACCGGGCCGAACACTGAAGCTTTCTTT.

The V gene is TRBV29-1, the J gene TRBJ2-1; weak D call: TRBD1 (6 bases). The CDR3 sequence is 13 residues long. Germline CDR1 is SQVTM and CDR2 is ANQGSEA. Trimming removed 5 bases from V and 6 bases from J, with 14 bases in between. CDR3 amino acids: CSVCLTGGNEQFF. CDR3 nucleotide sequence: TGCAGCGTTTGCCTGACAGGTGGCAATGAGCAGTTCTTC.

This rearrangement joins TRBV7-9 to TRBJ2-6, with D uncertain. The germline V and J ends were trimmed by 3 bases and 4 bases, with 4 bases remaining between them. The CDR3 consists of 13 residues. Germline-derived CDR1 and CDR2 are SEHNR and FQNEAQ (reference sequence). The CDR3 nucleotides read TGTGCCAGCAGCTTTCAGGGGGCCAACGTCCTGACTTTC. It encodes CASSFQGANVLTF.

The CDR3 loop is CASSSPWTSGAETQYF. In DNA, the CDR3 is TGTGCCAGCAGTTCCCCCTGGACTAGCGGGGCGGAGACCCAGTACTTC. The chain is built from TRBV12-3 or TRBV12-4 and TRBJ2-5, with TRBD2 identical over 12 bases. V lost 4 bases and J lost 5; bases outside the gene matches: 8. The CDR3 length is 16 residues.

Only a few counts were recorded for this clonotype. CDR3 sequence: CASSSAATNEKLFF. CDR3 sequence (DNA): TGTGCCAGCAGTTCAGCTGCAACTAATGAAAAACTGTTTTTT. The chain joins TRBV12-3 or TRBV12-4 to TRBJ1-4; the D is unclear. The CDR3 length is 14 residues. V was trimmed by 4 bases and J by 0 bases, leaving 6 bases between them.

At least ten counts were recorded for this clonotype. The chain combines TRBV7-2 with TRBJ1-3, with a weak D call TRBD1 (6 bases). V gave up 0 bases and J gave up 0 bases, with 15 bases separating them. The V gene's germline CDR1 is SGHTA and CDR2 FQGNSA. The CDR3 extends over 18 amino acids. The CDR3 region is CASSLAGGRPSSGNTIYF. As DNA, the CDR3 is TGTGCCAGCAGCTTAGCGGGGGGCAGACCGAGCTCTGGAAACACCATATATTTT.

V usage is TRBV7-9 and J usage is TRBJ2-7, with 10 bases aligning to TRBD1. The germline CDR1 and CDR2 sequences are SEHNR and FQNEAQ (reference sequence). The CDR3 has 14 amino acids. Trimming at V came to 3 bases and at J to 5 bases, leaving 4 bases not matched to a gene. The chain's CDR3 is CASSFRDRGHEQYF. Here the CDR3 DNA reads TGTGCCAGCAGCTTCCGGGACAGGGGACACGAGCAGTACTTC.

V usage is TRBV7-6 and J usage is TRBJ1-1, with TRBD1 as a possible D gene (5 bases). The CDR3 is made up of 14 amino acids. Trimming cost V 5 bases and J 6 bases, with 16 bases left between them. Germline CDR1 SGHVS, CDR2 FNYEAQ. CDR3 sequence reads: CASSPGGGSAEAFF. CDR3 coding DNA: TGTGCCAGCAGCCCCGGCGGGGGAAGCGCTGAAGCTTTCTTT.

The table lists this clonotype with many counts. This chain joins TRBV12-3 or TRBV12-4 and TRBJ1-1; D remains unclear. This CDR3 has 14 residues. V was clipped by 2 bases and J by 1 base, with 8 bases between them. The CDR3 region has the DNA TGTGCCAGCAGTTTAAGCGCGGAGAACACTGAAGCTTTCTTT. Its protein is CASSLSAENTEAFF.

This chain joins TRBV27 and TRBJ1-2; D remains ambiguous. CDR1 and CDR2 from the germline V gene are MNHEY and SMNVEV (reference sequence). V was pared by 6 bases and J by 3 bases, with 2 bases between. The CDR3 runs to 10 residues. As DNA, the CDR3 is TGTGCCAGCAGGCACTATGGCTACACCTTC. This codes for CASRHYGYTF.

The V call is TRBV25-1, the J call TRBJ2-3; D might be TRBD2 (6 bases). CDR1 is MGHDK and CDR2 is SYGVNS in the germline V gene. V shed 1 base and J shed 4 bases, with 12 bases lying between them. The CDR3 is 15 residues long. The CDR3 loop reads CASSEWGSGSDTQYF. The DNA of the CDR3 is TGTGCCAGCAGTGAATGGGGGAGCGGGTCAGATACGCAGTATTTT.

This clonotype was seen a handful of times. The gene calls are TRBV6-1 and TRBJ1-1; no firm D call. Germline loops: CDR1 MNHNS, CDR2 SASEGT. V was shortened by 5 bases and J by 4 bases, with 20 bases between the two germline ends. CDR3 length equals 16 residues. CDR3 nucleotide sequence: TGTGCCAGCAGTCCGCGGAAGTGGGGTTGGGGCACTGAAGCTTTCTTT. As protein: CASSPRKWGWGTEAFF.

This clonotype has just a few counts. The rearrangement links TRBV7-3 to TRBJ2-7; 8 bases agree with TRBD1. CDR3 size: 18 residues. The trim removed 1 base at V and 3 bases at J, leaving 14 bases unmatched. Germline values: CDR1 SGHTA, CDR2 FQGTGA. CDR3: CASSLKITSGTGGYEQYV. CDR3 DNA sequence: TGTGCCAGCAGCTTAAAAATCACCTCCGGGACAGGCGGCTACGAGCAGTACGTC.

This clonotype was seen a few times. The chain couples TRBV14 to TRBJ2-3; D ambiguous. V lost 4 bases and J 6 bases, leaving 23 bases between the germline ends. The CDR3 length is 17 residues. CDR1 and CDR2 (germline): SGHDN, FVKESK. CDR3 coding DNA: TGTGCCAGCAGCCGGATTTTGGACGGCACTTTTGACGATACGCAGTATTTT. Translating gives CASSRILDGTFDDTQYF.

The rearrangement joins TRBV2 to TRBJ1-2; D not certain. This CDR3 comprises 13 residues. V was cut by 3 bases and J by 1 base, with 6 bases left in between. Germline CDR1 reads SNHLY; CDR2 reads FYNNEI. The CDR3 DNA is TGTGCCAGCAGTGATAAGGATAACTATGGCTACACCTTC. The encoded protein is CASSDKDNYGYTF.

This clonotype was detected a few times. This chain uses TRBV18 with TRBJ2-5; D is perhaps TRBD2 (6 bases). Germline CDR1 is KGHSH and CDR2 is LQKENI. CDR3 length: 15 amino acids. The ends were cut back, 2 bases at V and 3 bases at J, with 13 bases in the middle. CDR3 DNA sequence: TGTGCCAGCTCACCAGAAGGTAGCGGAAAAGAGACCCAGTACTTC. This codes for CASSPEGSGKETQYF.

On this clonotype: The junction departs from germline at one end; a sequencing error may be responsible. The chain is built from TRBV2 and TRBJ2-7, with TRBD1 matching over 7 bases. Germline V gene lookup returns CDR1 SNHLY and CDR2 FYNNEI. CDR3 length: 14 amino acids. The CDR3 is CASSGLDRSYGQYF. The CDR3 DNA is TGTGCCAGCAGTGGGTTGGACAGGTCCTACGGGCAGTACTTC.

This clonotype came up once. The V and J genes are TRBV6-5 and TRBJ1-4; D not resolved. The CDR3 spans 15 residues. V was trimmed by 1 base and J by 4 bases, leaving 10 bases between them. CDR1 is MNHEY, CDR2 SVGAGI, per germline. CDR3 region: CASSYFDGRNEKLFF. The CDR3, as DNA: TGTGCCAGCAGTTACTTTGACGGACGTAATGAAAAACTGTTTTTT.

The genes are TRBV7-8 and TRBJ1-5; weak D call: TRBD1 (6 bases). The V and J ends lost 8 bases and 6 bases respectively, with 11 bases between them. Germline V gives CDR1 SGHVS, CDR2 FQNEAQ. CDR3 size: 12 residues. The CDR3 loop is CASGTGSQPQHF. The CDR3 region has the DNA TGTGCCAGCGGAACAGGGAGTCAGCCCCAGCATTTT.

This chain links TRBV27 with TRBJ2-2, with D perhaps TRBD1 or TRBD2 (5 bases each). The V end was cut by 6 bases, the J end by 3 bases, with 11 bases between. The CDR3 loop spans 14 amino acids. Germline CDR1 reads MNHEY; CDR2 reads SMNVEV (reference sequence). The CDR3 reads CASSFGTDTGELFF. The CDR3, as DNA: TGTGCCAGCAGCTTTGGGACGGACACCGGGGAGCTGTTTTTT.

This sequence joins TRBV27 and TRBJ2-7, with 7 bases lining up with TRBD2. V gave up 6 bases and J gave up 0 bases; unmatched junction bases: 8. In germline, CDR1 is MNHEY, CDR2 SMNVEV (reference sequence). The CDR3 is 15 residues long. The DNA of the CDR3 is TGTGCCAGCAGAATAGCAGCGGGGCCCTCCTACGAGCAGTACTTC. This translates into CASRIAAGPSYEQYF.

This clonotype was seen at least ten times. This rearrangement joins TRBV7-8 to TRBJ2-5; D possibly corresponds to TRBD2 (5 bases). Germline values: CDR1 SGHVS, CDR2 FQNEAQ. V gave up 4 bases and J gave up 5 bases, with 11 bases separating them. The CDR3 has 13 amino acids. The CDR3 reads CASSSTAGETQYF. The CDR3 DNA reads TGTGCCAGCAGCTCGACGGCGGGTGAGACCCAGTACTTC.

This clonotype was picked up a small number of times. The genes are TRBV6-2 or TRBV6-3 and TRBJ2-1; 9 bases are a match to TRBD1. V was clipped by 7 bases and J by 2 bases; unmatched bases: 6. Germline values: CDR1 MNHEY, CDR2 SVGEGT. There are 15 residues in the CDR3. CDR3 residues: CASNGQGRTYNEQFF. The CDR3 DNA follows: TGTGCCAGCAATGGACAGGGGCGTACCTACAATGAGCAGTTCTTC.

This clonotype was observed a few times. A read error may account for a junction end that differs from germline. As DNA, the CDR3 is TGTGCTAGCAGCCTCGGGGACAGCCTCTACAATGAGCAGTTCTTC. Translation gives CASSLGDSLYNEQFF. The chain employs TRBV7-7 and TRBJ2-1, with 7 bases aligning to TRBD1. The CDR3 is 15 amino acids. CDR1 and CDR2 from the germline V gene are SSHAT and FNYEAQ (reference sequence).

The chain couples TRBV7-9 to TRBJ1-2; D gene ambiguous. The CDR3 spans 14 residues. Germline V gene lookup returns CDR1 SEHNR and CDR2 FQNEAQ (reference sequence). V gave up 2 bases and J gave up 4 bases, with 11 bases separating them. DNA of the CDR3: TGTGCCAGCAGCTTATCCGCAGTGGGCTATGGCTACACCTTC. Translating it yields CASSLSAVGYGYTF.

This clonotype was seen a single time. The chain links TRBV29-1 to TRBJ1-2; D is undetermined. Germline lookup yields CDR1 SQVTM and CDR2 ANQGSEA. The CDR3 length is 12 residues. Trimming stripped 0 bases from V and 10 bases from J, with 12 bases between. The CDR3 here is CSVEDSSGNYTF. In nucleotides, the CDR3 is TGCAGCGTTGAAGATTCGTCGGGGAACTACACCTTC.

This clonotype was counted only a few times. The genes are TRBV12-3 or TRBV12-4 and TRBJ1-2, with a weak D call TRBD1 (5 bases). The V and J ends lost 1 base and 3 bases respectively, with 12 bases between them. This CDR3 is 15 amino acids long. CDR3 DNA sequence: TGTGCCAGCAGTTTAGGACAGAGAGTTGACTATGGCTACACCTTC. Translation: CASSLGQRVDYGYTF.